This TCR beta chain was profiled in a study of blood T cell repertoires in COVID-19 (dated by TCRdb to about 2020). Concerning the study at large: Collaborator samples came from the United States, Italy and Spain and covered acute and convalescent phases of COVID-19. The material from the prospective study consisted of cDNA or gDNA derived from T cells, B-cell-depleted T cells, or PBMCs. HLA class I and class II types, where available, came from metadata supplied by the sample provider rather than from assay-based typing. The samples were drawn from the first 160 participants of the ongoing ImmuneRACE study and from 950 to 1,500 subjects provided by 6 global collaborators. Deeply sampled blood TCRbeta repertoires from subjects exposed to, actively infected with, or recovered from COVID-19 were included in the dataset. The repertoires were released in a freely available public database intended as a resource for research on the immune response to SARS-CoV-2. Sample metadata almost always included a de-identified subject ID, COVID-19 status, age in years and sex.

Each collaborating institution followed its own protocols to collect whole blood in K2EDTA tubes. For TCRbeta analysis, collaborators shipped samples as frozen whole blood, isolated PBMCs, or DNA extracted from either of those sample types. Concerning this clone itself: Its antigen is not yet known. It has no much larger one-base neighbor in the sample; base qualities were not kept.

Sequences MGHDK (CDR1) and SYGVNS (CDR2) are obtained from the germline V gene. Trimming takes 3 bases off V and 2 bases off J; junction bases not matched to a gene: 9. The CDR3 measures 16 amino acids from cysteine to phenylalanine. Just the 48-base CDR3 DNA is kept, in frame starting at base 1. Overall study outcomes, separate from this receptor: How much clinical and demographic metadata was included differed by source and by participant, and the metadata was provided uncurated.

TCRbeta CDR3 regions were amplified from genomic DNA by means of the immunoSEQ Assay, a bias-controlled multiplex PCR. Regarding the original processing steps: The number of nucleated cells in each sample was estimated from the amplification of reference gene primers within the assay. To quantify the absolute abundance of each unique TCRbeta CDR3 rearrangement, sequence reads were collapsed and filtered. For each sample, productive Simpson clonality was calculated by taking the square root of Simpson's diversity index across productive rearrangements. Sourced from immuneACCESS, this table was stored by TCRdb with only in-frame sequences that have V and J called. A share of the clones is absent; for the studies checked, an unresolved V gene accounts for under half, and the remainder has no known explanation. V and J calls and clone size are those listed in that table; D and trimming were worked out from the DNA. This sample has about 76,000 clones in its table, and around nine tenths of those were observed once. In total, the top ten clones hold approximately 1.5% of the sample.

The V and J genes are TRBV25-1 and TRBJ2-5; 7 nucleotides in the junction match TRBD1. The source is a man aged 50 or older with acute or convalescent COVID-19. The sequencing input was peripheral blood. The DNA sequence follows: TGTGCCAGCAGTGACCGAGGGGGCTGGGGGCAAGAGACCCAGTACTTC. Its coded protein is CASSDRGGWGQETQYF.